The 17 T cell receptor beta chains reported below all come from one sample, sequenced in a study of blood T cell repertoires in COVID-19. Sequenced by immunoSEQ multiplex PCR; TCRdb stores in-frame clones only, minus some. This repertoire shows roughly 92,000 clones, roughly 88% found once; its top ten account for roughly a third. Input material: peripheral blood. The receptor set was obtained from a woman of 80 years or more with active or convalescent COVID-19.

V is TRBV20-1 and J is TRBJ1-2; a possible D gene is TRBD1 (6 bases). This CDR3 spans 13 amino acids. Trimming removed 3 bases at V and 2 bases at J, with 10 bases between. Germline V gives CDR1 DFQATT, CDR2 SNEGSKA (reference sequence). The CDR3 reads CSASQGLNYGYTF. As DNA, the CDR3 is TGCAGTGCTAGTCAGGGGTTAAACTATGGCTACACCTTC.

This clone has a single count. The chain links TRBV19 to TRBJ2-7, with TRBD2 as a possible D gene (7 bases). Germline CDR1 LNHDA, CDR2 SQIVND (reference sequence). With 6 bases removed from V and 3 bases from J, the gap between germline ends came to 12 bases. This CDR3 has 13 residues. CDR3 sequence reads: CASSYGGHYEQYF. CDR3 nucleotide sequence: TGTGCCAGTAGCTACGGGGGGCACTACGAGCAGTACTTC.

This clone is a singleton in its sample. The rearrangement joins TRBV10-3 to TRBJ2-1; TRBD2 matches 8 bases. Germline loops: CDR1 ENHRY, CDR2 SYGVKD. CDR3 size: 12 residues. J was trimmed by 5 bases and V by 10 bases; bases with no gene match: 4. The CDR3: CATGGGNNEQFF. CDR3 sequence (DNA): TGTGCCACCGGGGGGGGGAACAATGAGCAGTTCTTC.

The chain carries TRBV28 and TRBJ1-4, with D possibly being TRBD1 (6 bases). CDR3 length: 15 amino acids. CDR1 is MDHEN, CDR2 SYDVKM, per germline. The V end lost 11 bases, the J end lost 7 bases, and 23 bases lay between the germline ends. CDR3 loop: CAALGAGRNGEKLFF. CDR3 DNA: TGTGCCGCCTTGGGGGCAGGGCGTAACGGTGAAAAACTGTTTTTT.

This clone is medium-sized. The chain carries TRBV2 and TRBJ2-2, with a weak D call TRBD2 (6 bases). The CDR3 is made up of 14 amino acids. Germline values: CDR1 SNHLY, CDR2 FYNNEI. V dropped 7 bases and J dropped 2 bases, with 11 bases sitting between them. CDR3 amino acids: CASNTSPNTGELFF. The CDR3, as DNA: TGTGCCAGCAATACTAGCCCTAACACCGGGGAGCTGTTTTTT. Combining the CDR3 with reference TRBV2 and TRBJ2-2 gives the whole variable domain EPEVTQTPSHQVTQMGQEVILRCVPISNHLYFYWYRQILGQKVEFLVSFYNNEISEKSEIFDDQFSVERPDGSNFTLKIRSTKLEDSAMYFCASNTSPNTGELFFGEGSRLTVL.

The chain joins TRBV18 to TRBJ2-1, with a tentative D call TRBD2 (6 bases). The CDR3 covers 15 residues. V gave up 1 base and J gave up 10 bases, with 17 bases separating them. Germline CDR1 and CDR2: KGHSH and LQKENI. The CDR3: CASSPRTSGAGEQFF. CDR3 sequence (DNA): TGTGCCAGCTCACCACGGACGTCGGGAGCTGGGGAGCAGTTCTTC.

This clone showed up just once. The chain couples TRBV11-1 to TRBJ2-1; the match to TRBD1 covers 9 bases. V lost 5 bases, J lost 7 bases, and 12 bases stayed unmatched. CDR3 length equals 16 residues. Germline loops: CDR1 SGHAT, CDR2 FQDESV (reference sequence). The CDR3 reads CASSGNLGQGWNEQFF. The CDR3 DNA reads TGTGCCAGCAGCGGAAATCTGGGACAGGGATGGAATGAGCAGTTCTTC. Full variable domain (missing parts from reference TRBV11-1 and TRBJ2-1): EAEVAQSPRYKITEKSQAVAFWCDPISGHATLYWYRQILGQGPELLVQFQDESVVDDSQLPKDRFSAERLKGVDSTLKIQPAELGDSAMYLCASSGNLGQGWNEQFFGPGTRLTVL.

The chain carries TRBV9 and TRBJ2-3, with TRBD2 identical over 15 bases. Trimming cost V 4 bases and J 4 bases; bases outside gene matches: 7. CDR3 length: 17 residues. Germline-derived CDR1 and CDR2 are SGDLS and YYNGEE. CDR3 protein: CASSPRTSGGASDTQYF. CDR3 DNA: TGTGCCAGCAGCCCGCGGACTAGCGGGGGGGCTTCAGATACGCAGTATTTT.

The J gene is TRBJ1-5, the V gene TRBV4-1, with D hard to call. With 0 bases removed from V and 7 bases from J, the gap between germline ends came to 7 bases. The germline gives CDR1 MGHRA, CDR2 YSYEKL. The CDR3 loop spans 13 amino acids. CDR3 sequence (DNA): TGCGCCAGCAGCCAAGATCGGCGGCAGCCCCAGCATTTT. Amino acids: CASSQDRRQPQHF.

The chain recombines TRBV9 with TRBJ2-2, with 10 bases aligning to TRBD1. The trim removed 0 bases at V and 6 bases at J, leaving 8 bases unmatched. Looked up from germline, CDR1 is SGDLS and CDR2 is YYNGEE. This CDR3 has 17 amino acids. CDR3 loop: CASSVGPGQGSAGELFF. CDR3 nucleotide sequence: TGTGCCAGCAGCGTAGGTCCGGGACAGGGGAGCGCCGGGGAGCTGTTTTTT.

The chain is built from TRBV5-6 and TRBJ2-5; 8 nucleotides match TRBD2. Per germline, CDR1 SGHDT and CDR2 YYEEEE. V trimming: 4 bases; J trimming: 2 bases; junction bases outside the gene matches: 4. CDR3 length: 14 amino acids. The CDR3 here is CASSMTSVQETQYF. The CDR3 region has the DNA TGTGCCAGCAGCATGACTAGCGTACAAGAGACCCAGTACTTC.

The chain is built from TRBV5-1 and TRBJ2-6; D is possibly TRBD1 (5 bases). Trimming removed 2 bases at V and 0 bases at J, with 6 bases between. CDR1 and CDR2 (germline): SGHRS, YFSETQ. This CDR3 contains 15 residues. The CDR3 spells CASSLQASGANVLTF. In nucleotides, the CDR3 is TGCGCCAGCAGCTTACAGGCCTCTGGGGCCAACGTCCTGACTTTC.

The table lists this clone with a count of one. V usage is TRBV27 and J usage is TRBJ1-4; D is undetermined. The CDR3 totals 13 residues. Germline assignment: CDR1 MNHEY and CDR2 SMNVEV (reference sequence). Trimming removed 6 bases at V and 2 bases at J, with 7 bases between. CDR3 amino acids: CASSKRTNEKLFF. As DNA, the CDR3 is TGTGCCAGCAGCAAGCGGACTAATGAAAAACTGTTTTTT. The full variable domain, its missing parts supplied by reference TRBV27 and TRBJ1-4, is EAQVTQNPRYLITVTGKKLTVTCSQNMNHEYMSWYRQDPGLGLRQIYYSMNVEVTDKGDVPEGYKVSRKEKRNFPLILESPSPNQTSLYFCASSKRTNEKLFFGSGTQLSVL.

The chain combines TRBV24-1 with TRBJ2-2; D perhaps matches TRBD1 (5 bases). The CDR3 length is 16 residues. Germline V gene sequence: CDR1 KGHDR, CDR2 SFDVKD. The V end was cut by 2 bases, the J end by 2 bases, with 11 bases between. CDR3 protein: CATSDWGLDNTGELFF. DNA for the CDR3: TGTGCCACCAGTGATTGGGGCCTCGACAACACCGGGGAGCTGTTTTTT.

Written as DNA, the CDR3 is TGCGCCAGCAGCCAAGATTTGGTCCCTGGACAGGGGAATAACTATGGCTACACCTTC. Translating it yields CASSQDLVPGQGNNYGYTF. The gene calls are TRBV4-1 and TRBJ1-2; 9 nucleotides agree with TRBD1. This CDR3 is built from 19 residues. Germline V CDR1 and CDR2: MGHRA, YSYEKL. Trimming cost V 0 bases and J 1 base; bases outside gene matches: 12.

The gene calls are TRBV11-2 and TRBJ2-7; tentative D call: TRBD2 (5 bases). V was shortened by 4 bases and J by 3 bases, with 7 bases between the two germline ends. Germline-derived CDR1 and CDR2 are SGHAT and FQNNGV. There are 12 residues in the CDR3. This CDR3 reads CASSSGLYEQYF. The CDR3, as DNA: TGTGCCAGCAGCTCTGGACTCTACGAGCAGTACTTC.

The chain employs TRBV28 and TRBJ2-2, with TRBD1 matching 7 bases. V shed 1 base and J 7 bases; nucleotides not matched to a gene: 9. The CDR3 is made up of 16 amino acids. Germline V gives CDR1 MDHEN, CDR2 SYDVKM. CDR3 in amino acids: CASSLSLGGRSGELFF. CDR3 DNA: TGTGCCAGCAGTTTATCGTTAGGGGGCCGGAGCGGGGAGCTGTTTTTT. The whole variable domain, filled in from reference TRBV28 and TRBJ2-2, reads DVKVTQSSRYLVKRTGEKVFLECVQDMDHENMFWYRQDPGLGLRLIYFSYDVKMKEKGDIPEGYSVSREKKERFSLILESASTNQTSMYLCASSLSLGGRSGELFFGEGSRLTVL.